This T cell receptor beta chain came from a study of response to subunit inactivated influenza vaccine. General study results and limits: Authors suggested that a seasonal influenza vaccination recruits few new T cells each time.

On this clonotype: Its cognate antigen is unknown.

TCRdb redid the calling of the RT-PCR reads with MiXCR, one entry per CDR3 protein. Of roughly 570,000 distinct CDR3 sequences in the sample, approximately 12% were seen once. Looked up from germline, CDR1 is SGHTA and CDR2 is FQGNSA. CDR3 length: 16 residues. V dropped 5 bases and J dropped 7; count of bases not matched to a gene: 8. The clonotype originates from a man between 50 and 59 years old who received an inactivated influenza vaccine. Sequenced here: PBMCs from blood, sampled more than 35 days after vaccination. The rearrangement joins TRBV7-2 to TRBJ2-3; TRBD2 agrees at 14 bases. CDR3 bases: TGTGCCAGCAGCCCGGGACTAGCGGGAGTGGTATATACGCAGTATTTT. This gives the protein CASSPGLAGVVYTQYF.